The 23 T cell receptor beta chains presented below share a single source sample, sequenced in a study of Graves' ophthalmopathy and Graves' hyperthyroidism. From RNA, the CDR3 regions of TCR beta chains were amplified and sequenced. HTBI-primed first-round RT-PCR preceded second-round multiplex PCR. TCRdb re-called the multiplex PCR reads with MiXCR, one entry per CDR3 protein. In the table there are 600,000 to 700,000 distinct CDR3 sequences, about 41% of which are singletons. The sample consisted of peripheral blood. These receptors came from an adult man with Graves' ophthalmopathy.

This clonotype was detected ten times or more. This chain joins TRBV15 and TRBJ2-7; D is ambiguous. The CDR3 consists of 13 residues. The V gene lost 3 bases and the J gene lost 6 bases, with 12 bases spanning the gap. Germline CDR1 and CDR2: LNHNV and YYDKDF (reference sequence). The CDR3 DNA reads TGTGCCACCAGCAGTACAAATGGGCCCGAGCAGTACTTC. The encoded protein is CATSSTNGPEQYF.

The chain couples TRBV10-3 to TRBJ1-1, with TRBD1 as a possible D gene (5 bases). Germline V gene sequence: CDR1 ENHRY, CDR2 SYGVKD. Trimming removed 10 bases from V and 5 bases from J, with 20 bases in between. The CDR3 is made up of 14 amino acids. DNA of the CDR3: TGTGCCAGCAGGCCACAGGACCCGGGGACTGAAGCTTTCTTT. It is translated as CASRPQDPGTEAFF.

The count of this clonotype is one. This sequence joins TRBV25-1 and TRBJ2-5; the match to TRBD1 covers 7 bases. The CDR3 is 16 residues long. V lost 9 bases to trimming and J lost 2 bases; unmatched junction nucleotides: 15. Germline CDR1 is MGHDK and CDR2 is SYGVNS. CDR3 nucleotides: TGTGCCAGTAGTAGTCGGACAGGCGGTCCTCAAGAGACCCAGTACTTC. Protein sequence: CASSSRTGGPQETQYF. The full variable domain, with the rest looked up from reference TRBV25-1 and TRBJ2-5, is EADIYQTPRYLVIGTGKKITLECSQTMGHDKMYWYQQDPGMELHLIHYSYGVNSTEKGDLSSESTVSRIRTEHFPLTLESARPSHTSQYLCASSSRTGGPQETQYFGPGTRLLVL.

This clonotype has ten or more counts. The chain is built from TRBV25-1 and TRBJ1-1; 8 nucleotides align to TRBD1. The CDR3 consists of 13 residues. After removal of 8 bases from V and 5 bases from J, the junction contained 7 bases not matched to a gene. Germline assignment: CDR1 MGHDK and CDR2 SYGVNS. The CDR3 sequence is CASGHRGGTEAFF. The CDR3 nucleotides are TGTGCCAGCGGGCACAGGGGGGGGACTGAAGCTTTCTTT.

Details on this clonotype: Since a much larger clone is just one base distant, this may be a read error. The rearrangement uses TRBV6-5 and TRBJ1-6, with D unclear. V was shortened by 2 bases and J by 9 bases, with 11 bases between the two germline ends. Germline V lookup: CDR1 MNHEY, CDR2 SVGAGI. The CDR3 is 14 residues long. Written as DNA, the CDR3 is TGTGCCAGCAGTTACCGGGGATCTGGTTCACCCCTCCACTTT. This encodes CASSYRGSGSPLHF.

In its sample, this clonotype was seen once. The CDR3: CASSFQGLAGGTGELFF. In nucleotides, the CDR3 is TGTGCCAGCAGCTTCCAGGGACTAGCGGGGGGGACCGGGGAGCTGTTTTTT. J is TRBJ2-2 and V is TRBV7-9; 16 bases map to TRBD2. Germline V gives CDR1 SEHNR, CDR2 FQNEAQ (reference sequence). This CDR3 has 17 residues. The V segment lost 3 bases and the J segment 5 bases; nucleotides outside the gene matches: 3. Together with reference TRBV7-9 and TRBJ2-2, the CDR3 gives the full variable domain: DTGVSQNPRHKITKRGQNVTFRCDPISEHNRLYWYRQTLGQGPEFLTYFQNEAQLEKSRLLSDRFSAERPKGSFSTLEIQRTEQGDSAMYLCASSFQGLAGGTGELFFGEGSRLTVL.

In the case of this clonotype: This may arise from a read error, as a much more abundant clone is one base away. This chain connects TRBV20-1 to TRBJ2-5; D gene uncertain. The CDR3 loop spans 13 amino acids. The germline gives CDR1 DFQATT, CDR2 SNEGSKA (reference sequence). Deletions cut 3 bases from V and 7 bases from J, with 15 bases between. Here the CDR3 reads CSASPPRLGTQYF. For the CDR3, the DNA is TGCAGTGCTAGTCCTCCTAGGTTGGGGACCCAGTACTTC.

This clonotype has only a few counts. The CDR3 loop is CASSPQSDLSYEQYF. CDR3 in DNA: TGTGCCAGTAGCCCCCAAAGCGACCTCTCCTACGAGCAGTACTTC. This chain joins TRBV19 and TRBJ2-7; no clear D gene. Trimming removed 6 bases from V and 0 bases from J, with 15 bases in between. The CDR3 loop spans 15 amino acids. Germline assignment: CDR1 LNHDA and CDR2 SQIVND (reference sequence).

A single count supports this clonotype. Being one base from a much bigger clone, this may be a read error. The chain is built from TRBV7-2 and TRBJ2-5; D gene ambiguous. The CDR3 totals 14 residues. V lost 1 base to trimming and J lost 4 bases, with 10 bases between them. Germline CDR1 SGHTA, CDR2 FQGNSA. The CDR3 region has the DNA TGTGCCAGCAGCTTAGGTGTCAGAAGAGAGACCCAGTACTTC. Its protein is CASSLGVRRETQYF.

The V and J genes are TRBV4-3 and TRBJ1-1; 8 bases align to TRBD1. Germline V gene lookup returns CDR1 LGHNA and CDR2 YSLEER. The CDR3 is 19 amino acids. With V trimmed by 4 bases and J by 0 bases, 16 bases remained unmatched. CDR3 in DNA: TGCGCCAGCAGCCCTGATAGACGACAGGGGAGCTCCTTGAACACTGAAGCTTTCTTT. The encoded protein is CASSPDRRQGSSLNTEAFF.

The sample holds many counts of this clonotype. The chain links TRBV6-5 to TRBJ1-5; D is uncertain. In germline, CDR1 is MNHEY, CDR2 SVGAGI. Trimming removed 6 bases from V and 7 bases from J, with 10 bases in between. The CDR3 covers 12 residues. The CDR3 DNA sequence: TGTGCCAGCAGAAAGGGAGGGCAGCCCCAGCATTTT. Residues: CASRKGGQPQHF.

Concerning this clonotype: A single base separates this from a much larger clone, so it may be a read error. The V call is TRBV19, the J call TRBJ2-7, with D uncertain. Germline V lookup: CDR1 LNHDA, CDR2 SQIVND (reference sequence). The V and J ends lost 6 bases and 7 bases respectively, with 19 bases between them. This CDR3 has 14 residues. CDR3 sequence (DNA): TGTGCCAGTAGCAGACAACCAACGGACGAAGAGCAGTACTTC. Translation: CASSRQPTDEEQYF.

This clonotype was detected only a few times. The chain carries TRBV4-2 and TRBJ1-6; the D is unclear. From germline, CDR1 is LGHNA and CDR2 YNFKEQ. This CDR3 region has 16 residues. V shed 4 bases and J shed 9 bases, with 19 bases lying between them. The CDR3 loop reads CASSRPHREAGSPLHF. The DNA of the CDR3 is TGTGCCAGCAGCCGCCCCCACCGGGAAGCGGGTTCACCCCTCCACTTT.

Many counts were recorded for this clonotype. This chain links TRBV29-1 with TRBJ1-1; a weak D match, TRBD1 (5 bases). This CDR3 comprises 12 residues. V gave up 4 bases and J gave up 3 bases, with 9 bases separating them. The germline gives CDR1 SQVTM, CDR2 ANQGSEA. As DNA, the CDR3 is TGCAGCGTTGTATTAGGGGACACTGAAGCTTTCTTT. Its protein product is CSVVLGDTEAFF.

This clonotype was found many times. V is TRBV7-8 and J is TRBJ1-2, with D possibly TRBD1 on 5 matching bases. Germline V gene data show CDR1 as SGHVS and CDR2 as FQNEAQ. CDR3 size: 17 residues. Trimming removed 1 base at V and 8 bases at J, with 23 bases between. The CDR3 reads CASSLDGGTGGFWGYTF. The CDR3 DNA reads as TGTGCCAGCAGCTTAGATGGGGGTACAGGTGGCTTTTGGGGCTACACCTTC.

This chain uses TRBV29-1 with TRBJ2-3, with TRBD1 matching over 7 bases. The CDR3 extends over 15 amino acids. Germline values: CDR1 SQVTM, CDR2 ANQGSEA. Losses at the gene ends were 4 bases for V and 5 bases for J; bases not matched to a gene: 12. CDR3 sequence (DNA): TGCAGCGTTGGGCGTGAGACAGGGTGGGTAGATACGCAGTATTTT. It specifies CSVGRETGWVDTQYF.

The chain combines TRBV12-3 or TRBV12-4 with TRBJ1-6; D perhaps matches TRBD1 (5 bases). The CDR3 runs to 14 residues. Trimming stripped 5 bases from V and 14 bases from J, with 19 bases between. CDR3 residues: CASSETRALLALHF. The CDR3 DNA reads as TGTGCCAGCAGTGAAACCAGGGCGCTTTTGGCCCTCCACTTT.

The CDR3 reads CASSPPGGAEAFF. CDR3 coding DNA: TGTGCCAGCAGCCCTCCAGGGGGGGCTGAAGCTTTCTTT. The chain uses TRBV9 and TRBJ1-1; 7 nucleotides match TRBD1. V dropped 4 bases and J dropped 6; count of bases not matched to a gene: 6. The CDR3 loop spans 13 amino acids. CDR1 SGDLS and CDR2 YYNGEE come from the germline V gene.

CDR3 residues: CSVPHPRDRGSVLTF. For the CDR3, the DNA is TGCAGCGTTCCACACCCCCGGGACAGGGGTTCCGTCCTGACTTTC. This chain uses TRBV29-1 with TRBJ2-6; TRBD1 agrees at 10 bases. The germline V gene encodes CDR1 SQVTM and CDR2 ANQGSEA. The CDR3 totals 15 residues. V was clipped by 5 bases and J by 12 bases; unmatched bases: 13.

The rearrangement links TRBV7-8 to TRBJ2-7; D ambiguous. The CDR3 contains 15 residues. The germline V gene encodes CDR1 SGHVS and CDR2 FQNEAQ. V was trimmed by 2 bases and J by 2 bases, leaving 13 bases between them. The CDR3 sequence is CASSLYASAAYEQYF. In DNA, the CDR3 is TGTGCCAGCAGCTTATATGCTTCTGCGGCCTACGAGCAGTACTTC. The full variable domain, rest sourced from reference TRBV7-8 and TRBJ2-7, is GAGVSQSPRYKVAKRGQDVALRCDPISGHVSLFWYQQALGQGPEFLTYFQNEAQLDKSGLPSDRFFAERPEGSVSTLKIQRTQQEDSAVYLCASSLYASAAYEQYFGPGTRLTVT.

The gene calls are TRBV2 and TRBJ1-2, with D maybe TRBD1 (5 bases). The CDR3 consists of 15 residues. The V gene lost 6 bases and the J gene lost 4 bases, with 18 bases spanning the gap. Germline lookup yields CDR1 SNHLY and CDR2 FYNNEI. The CDR3 bases are TGTGCCAGCAGCCCCCGGATCCTAAGGGGCTATGGCTACACCTTC. This encodes CASSPRILRGYGYTF.

This chain uses TRBV30 with TRBJ1-1, with D possibly being TRBD1 (5 bases). Germline V gives CDR1 GTSNPN, CDR2 SVGIG (reference sequence). The CDR3 runs to 11 residues. This chain's CDR3 is CAVRVATEAFF. The DNA of the CDR3 is TGTGCTGTCAGGGTAGCCACTGAAGCTTTCTTT. Full variable domain (missing parts from reference TRBV30 and TRBJ1-1): SQTIHQWPATLVQPVGSPLSLECTVEGTSNPNLYWYRQAAGRGLQLLFYSVGIGQISSEVPQNLSASRPQDRQFILSSKKLLLSDSGFYLCAVRVATEAFFGQGTRLTVV.

This clonotype was found many times. This chain uses TRBV9 with TRBJ1-3; D is perhaps TRBD1 (5 bases). CDR1 SGDLS and CDR2 YYNGEE come from the germline V gene. V gave up 2 bases and J gave up 0 bases, with 9 bases separating them. The CDR3 runs to 15 residues. The CDR3 loop reads CASSVQGNSGNTIYF. Written as DNA, the CDR3 is TGTGCCAGCAGCGTCCAGGGTAACTCTGGAAACACCATATATTTT.